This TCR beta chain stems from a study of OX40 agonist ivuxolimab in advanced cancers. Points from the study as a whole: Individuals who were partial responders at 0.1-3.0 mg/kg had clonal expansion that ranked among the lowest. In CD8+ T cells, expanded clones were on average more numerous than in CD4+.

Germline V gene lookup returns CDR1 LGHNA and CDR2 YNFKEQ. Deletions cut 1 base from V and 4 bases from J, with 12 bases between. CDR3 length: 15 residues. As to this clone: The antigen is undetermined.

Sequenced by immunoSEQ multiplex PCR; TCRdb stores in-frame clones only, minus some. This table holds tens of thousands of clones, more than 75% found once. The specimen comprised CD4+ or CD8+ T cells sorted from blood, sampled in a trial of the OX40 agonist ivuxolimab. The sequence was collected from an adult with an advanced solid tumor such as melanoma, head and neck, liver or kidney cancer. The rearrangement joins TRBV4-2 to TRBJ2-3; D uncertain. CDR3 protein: CASSQVSGVPDTQYF. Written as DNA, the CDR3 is TGTGCCAGCAGCCAAGTATCCGGAGTTCCAGATACGCAGTATTTT.